Included here is one TCR beta chain sequence, with context. As yet, its antigen is unknown. This sample was taken from a study of a mutant IDH1 vaccine in newly diagnosed glioma. Study at large: Most patients had radiochemotherapy with temozolomide before enrollment; others had one alone.

The CDR3 runs 14 residues. V lost 3 bases to trimming and J lost 8 bases; unmatched junction nucleotides: 5. Germline CDR1 and CDR2: SGHDT and YYEEEE. Profiled with immunoSEQ multiplex PCR; TCRdb holds only in-frame clones, not every one. The sample includes 25,000 to 30,000 clones, under 85% of them seen just once. Time point noted: week 5, during vaccination. In every dose of vaccine, 300 ug of mutant IDH1 20-mer peptide was given alongside topical imiquimod. V is TRBV5-6 and J is TRBJ1-5, with 10 positions matching TRBD1. Sequencing was performed on PBMCs, taken from a glioma patient whose treatment included an IDH1 peptide vaccine. The receptor was isolated from a man between 40 and 49 years old with glioma. Some clones in this sample may be carry-over from other donors' samples. CDR3 residues: CASSYRDRGEPQHF. CDR3 DNA sequence: TGTGCCAGCAGCTACCGGGACAGGGGTGAGCCCCAGCATTTT. Full variable domain (outside the CDR3, taken from reference TRBV5-6 and TRBJ1-5): DAGVTQSPTHLIKTRGQQVTLRCSPKSGHDTVSWYQQALGQGPQFIFQYYEEEERQRGNFPDRFSGHQFPNYSSELNVNALLLGDSALYLCASSYRDRGEPQHFGDGTRLSIL.